The next 24 T cell receptor beta chains were all read from a single sample in a study of blood T cells in healthy people across ages. A second PCR, run for about 6 to 11 cycles, used a sample-barcoded 5' primer plus a J-beta primer mix. Via MiXCR, TCRdb re-called the 5' RACE reads, giving one row per CDR3 protein. The data contain about 930,000 distinct CDR3 sequences, almost 30% of them seen just once; the ten biggest clones take up around 9.6%. This sample also appeared in a second study, on T cells of mothers and their children.

The specimen was blood. These receptors were taken from a woman aged 40-49 years in good health.

DNA for the CDR3: TGCAGTGCTAGAGTGGGACGGATCCCCGAGCAGTACTTC. It codes for CSARVGRIPEQYF. The chain combines TRBV20-1 with TRBJ2-5; D possibly uses TRBD1 or TRBD2 (5 bases each). The DNA matches TRBJ2-7 better at its end, which makes the J call doubtful. Germline V lookup: CDR1 DFQATT, CDR2 SNEGSKA (reference sequence). The CDR3 runs to 13 residues.

The genes are TRBV7-3 and TRBJ1-6; 7 bases match TRBD1. The CDR3 runs 15 residues. Germline trimming cut 1 base from V and 7 bases from J; bases unmatched to any gene: 4. The germline CDR1 and CDR2 sequences are SGHTA and FQGTGA. In DNA, the CDR3 is TGTGCCAGCAGCTTAAACAGGGGTGGGAATTCACCCCTCCACTTT. Translation: CASSLNRGGNSPLHF.

This clonotype has more than one count but fewer than ten. Sequence at one end of the junction differs from germline and may be a read error. The chain links TRBV6-1 to TRBJ2-1; 7 bases match TRBD1. The CDR3 covers 14 residues. Germline V lookup: CDR1 MNHNS, CDR2 SASEGT. The CDR3 loop is CASSPDRVYNGQFF. In DNA form, the CDR3 reads TGTGCCAGCAGTCCAGACAGGGTTTACAATGGGCAGTTCTTC.

At least ten counts were recorded for this clonotype. V and J are TRBV6-4 and TRBJ2-1; 9 positions agree with TRBD2. The germline V gene encodes CDR1 MRHNA and CDR2 SNTAGT. Losses at the gene ends were 7 bases for V and 8 bases for J; bases not matched to a gene: 9. The CDR3 has 14 residues. The CDR3 region is CASNSGGPLYEQFF. The DNA for the CDR3 is TGTGCCAGCAACAGCGGGGGGCCCTTGTATGAGCAGTTCTTC.

About this clonotype itself: One base away lies a much larger clone, so this may be a sequencing read error. The chain has TRBV5-1 and TRBJ2-5; weak D call: TRBD1 (6 bases). Germline V gene lookup returns CDR1 SGHRS and CDR2 YFSETQ. This CDR3 has 15 residues. Trimming took off 4 bases at V and 5 bases at J, with 18 bases between the two ends. The CDR3 is CASSPGRGIHETQYF. The CDR3 DNA sequence: TGCGCCAGCAGCCCCGGCAGGGGCATACATGAGACCCAGTACTTC.

This clonotype was seen repeatedly, ten times or more. The genes are TRBV5-1 and TRBJ2-5; the match to TRBD2 covers 12 bases. This CDR3 comprises 17 residues. Trimming cost V 4 bases and J 2 bases; bases outside gene matches: 9. From germline, CDR1 is SGHRS and CDR2 YFSETQ. Written as DNA, the CDR3 is TGCGCCAGCAGCGCCGCACTAGCGGGGGGACTACAAGAGACCCAGTACTTC. This encodes CASSAALAGGLQETQYF.

This clonotype appeared a few times. The CDR3 loop reads CASSKAGGREQYF. The CDR3 nucleotides are TGTGCCAGTTCTAAAGCGGGGGGGCGGGAGCAGTACTTC. The chain links TRBV12-3 or TRBV12-4 to TRBJ2-5; TRBD2 matches 10 bases. Unmatched junction bases numbered 12, after V lost 9 bases and J lost 11 bases. The CDR3 spans 13 residues.

This chain uses TRBV28 with TRBJ2-7; D might be TRBD2 (5 bases). Trimming took 5 bases from V and 3 from J, leaving 14 bases between them. Per germline, CDR1 MDHEN and CDR2 SYDVKM. This CDR3 region has 14 residues. The CDR3 DNA reads TGTGCCAGCAGTAACGTGGGTGGGAGCTACGAGCAGTACTTC. Amino acids: CASSNVGGSYEQYF.

The rearrangement joins TRBV5-1 to TRBJ1-2; possibly TRBD1 for D (6 bases). This CDR3 region has 15 residues. Germline-derived CDR1 and CDR2 are SGHRS and YFSETQ. V shed 4 bases and J shed 4 bases, with 17 bases lying between them. The CDR3 nucleotides are TGCGCCAGCAGCCCCACTTCAGGGGTTCCCTATGGCTACACCTTC. This sequence encodes CASSPTSGVPYGYTF. The full variable domain, its missing parts supplied by reference TRBV5-1 and TRBJ1-2, is KAGVTQTPRYLIKTRGQQVTLSCSPISGHRSVSWYQQTPGQGLQFLFEYFSETQRNKGNFPGRFSGRQFSNSRSEMNVSTLELGDSALYLCASSPTSGVPYGYTFGSGTRLTVV.

This clonotype appeared a few times. V is TRBV20-1 and J is TRBJ2-1; no clear D. The J call is in doubt because the DNA end fits TRBJ2-7 better. The germline CDR1 and CDR2 sequences are DFQATT and SNEGSKA (reference sequence). The CDR3 has 16 amino acids. The DNA for the CDR3 is TGCAGTGCTAGAGATCCGGTATCCTACTCCTACAATGAGCAGTACTTC. Its protein product is CSARDPVSYSYNEQYF.

This clonotype has a handful of counts. The rearrangement joins TRBV7-8 to TRBJ2-1; 9 bases agree with TRBD1. The V gene end was trimmed by 1 base and the J gene end by 4 bases; junction bases not matched to a gene: 2. This CDR3 is 15 amino acids long. Germline CDR1 is SGHVS and CDR2 is FQNEAQ. The chain's CDR3 is CASSLGGTGYNEQFF. Written as DNA, the CDR3 is TGTGCCAGCAGCTTAGGCGGGACAGGGTACAATGAGCAGTTCTTC.

This clonotype was counted only a few times. The chain links TRBV9 to TRBJ2-1, with D perhaps TRBD1 (6 bases). CDR3 size: 16 residues. Germline V gene sequence: CDR1 SGDLS, CDR2 YYNGEE. V lost 0 bases to trimming and J lost 2 bases, with 12 bases between them. CDR3 sequence reads: CASSVDLGAAYNEQFF. DNA of the CDR3: TGTGCCAGCAGCGTAGATCTGGGGGCGGCCTACAATGAGCAGTTCTTC.

There are a few counts of this clonotype. This chain connects TRBV5-5 to TRBJ2-3; D gene uncertain. V gave up 0 bases and J gave up 2 bases, with 13 bases separating them. The CDR3 runs to 16 residues. Germline V lookup: CDR1 SGHKS, CDR2 YYEKEE (reference sequence). The CDR3 protein is CASSLGLGGFTDTQYF. DNA for the CDR3: TGTGCCAGCAGCTTGGGGCTAGGTGGGTTCACAGATACGCAGTATTTT.

V usage is TRBV20-1 and J usage is TRBJ2-1; TRBD2 matches at 9 bases. This CDR3 region has 17 residues. CDR1 is DFQATT and CDR2 is SNEGSKA in the germline V gene (reference sequence). With 6 bases clipped from V and 0 bases from J, the junction kept 12 bases outside the gene matches. The CDR3 region is CSALRTSAISSYNEQFF. CDR3 sequence (DNA): TGCAGTGCATTAAGGACTAGCGCGATTAGCTCCTACAATGAGCAGTTCTTC.

This chain joins TRBV6-6 and TRBJ2-3, with a possible D match to TRBD1 (5 bases). The V gene's germline CDR1 is MNHNY and CDR2 SVGAGI (reference sequence). The germline V and J ends were trimmed by 3 bases and 2 bases, with 12 bases remaining between them. This CDR3 spans 15 amino acids. CDR3 nucleotide sequence: TGTGCCAGCAGTTATGACAGCAAATACACAGATACGCAGTATTTT. Protein product: CASSYDSKYTDTQYF.

In this sample, this clonotype turned up once. Being one base from a much bigger clone, this may be a read error. The chain uses TRBV6-1 and TRBJ2-5; possibly TRBD1 for D (6 bases). This CDR3 has 15 amino acids. Germline assignment: CDR1 MNHNS and CDR2 SASEGT. Trimming took 8 bases from V and 1 from J, leaving 17 bases between them. Here the CDR3 DNA reads TGTGCCAGCGGTGGGAACGGACAGACCCAAGAGACCCAGTACTTC. Translation: CASGGNGQTQETQYF.

The rearrangement joins TRBV20-1 to TRBJ2-6; D is tentatively TRBD1 or TRBD2 (5 bases each). The V and J ends lost 3 bases and 0 bases respectively, with 9 bases between them. The CDR3 is made up of 15 amino acids. Germline loops: CDR1 DFQATT, CDR2 SNEGSKA (reference sequence). Here the CDR3 reads CSARGPNSGANVLTF. The CDR3 nucleotides are TGCAGTGCTAGGGGACCGAACTCTGGGGCCAACGTCCTGACTTTC.

The chain combines TRBV3-1 with TRBJ1-1; D ambiguous. Deletions cut 0 bases from V and 0 bases from J, with 14 bases between. This CDR3 contains 17 residues. CDR1 is LGHDT, CDR2 YNNKEL, per germline (reference sequence). The CDR3 loop is CASSQESLGPLNTEAFF. The DNA for the CDR3 is TGTGCCAGCAGCCAAGAAAGTCTGGGTCCACTGAACACTGAAGCTTTCTTT.

This clonotype was counted at least ten times. The chain uses TRBV28 and TRBJ2-5, with D perhaps TRBD2 (7 bases). CDR3 length: 15 amino acids. CDR1 is MDHEN and CDR2 is SYDVKM in the germline V gene. The V end was cut by 6 bases, the J end by 1 base, with 15 bases between. The CDR3 DNA is TGTGCCAGCAGGGGGGCCGGGGGGCCCCAAGAGACCCAGTACTTC. Translating gives CASRGAGGPQETQYF.

Ten or more counts support this clonotype. The V gene is TRBV7-2, the J gene TRBJ2-7, with a weak D call TRBD1 (6 bases). Trimming took 5 bases from V and 4 from J, leaving 12 bases between them. The length of the CDR3 is 13 residues. The V gene's germline CDR1 is SGHTA and CDR2 FQGNSA. The CDR3 protein is CASSPKQGYEQYF. As DNA, the CDR3 is TGTGCCAGCAGCCCCAAACAGGGATACGAGCAGTACTTC.

Regarding this clonotype: A single base separates this from a much larger clone, so it may be a read error. The chain recombines TRBV27 with TRBJ2-7; D possibly corresponds to TRBD2 (5 bases). This CDR3 comprises 19 residues. Per the germline V gene, CDR1 is MNHEY and CDR2 is SMNVEV (reference sequence). Trimming cost V 0 bases and J 0 bases, with 21 bases left between them. The CDR3 region is CASSLSRGSGKSFSYEQYF. The DNA of the CDR3 is TGTGCCAGCAGTTTATCGAGAGGGTCTGGGAAATCGTTCTCCTACGAGCAGTACTTC.

With regard to this clonotype: This could be a read error, since a much larger clone is one nucleotide away. This chain connects TRBV6-5 to TRBJ1-1; no reliable D call. The CDR3 loop spans 11 amino acids. Germline CDR1 reads MNHEY; CDR2 reads SVGAGI. As DNA, the CDR3 is TGTGCCAGCATAGCGAACACTGGAGCTTTCTTT. Translated, it gives CASIANTGAFF.

The chain has TRBV5-1 and TRBJ2-4; 7 positions agree with TRBD1. V trimming: 4 bases; J trimming: 13 bases; junction bases outside the gene matches: 14. Germline V gene lookup returns CDR1 SGHRS and CDR2 YFSETQ. This CDR3 comprises 14 residues. The CDR3 loop reads CASSAGQDGMEQYF. In DNA, the CDR3 is TGCGCCAGCAGCGCTGGACAGGACGGGATGGAGCAGTACTTC.

This chain connects TRBV28 to TRBJ2-5; TRBD1 is a possible D gene (6 bases). The germline gives CDR1 MDHEN, CDR2 SYDVKM. The length of the CDR3 is 11 residues. The V end was cut by 5 bases, the J end by 13 bases, with 14 bases between. The CDR3 DNA is TGTGCCAGCAGTGGGGGAACGACAGGGTACTTC. The encoded protein is CASSGGTTGYF.